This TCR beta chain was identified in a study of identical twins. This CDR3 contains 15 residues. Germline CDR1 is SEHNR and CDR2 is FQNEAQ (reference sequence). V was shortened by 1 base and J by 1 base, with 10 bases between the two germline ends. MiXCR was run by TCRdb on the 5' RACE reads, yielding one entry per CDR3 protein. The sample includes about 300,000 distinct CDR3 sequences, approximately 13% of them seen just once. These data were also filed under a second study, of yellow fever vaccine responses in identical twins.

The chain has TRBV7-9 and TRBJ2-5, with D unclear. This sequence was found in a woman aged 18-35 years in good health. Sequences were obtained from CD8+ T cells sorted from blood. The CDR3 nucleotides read TGTGCCAGCAGCTTAGGACCGGGCCTCCAAGAGACCCAGTACTTC. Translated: CASSLGPGLQETQYF.